This is a list of T cell receptor beta chains from one sample in a study of cytomegalovirus exposure and HLA in healthy donors. The protocol was immunoSEQ multiplex PCR, while the TCRdb copy is restricted to in-frame clones and leaves out a portion. The table lists approximately 50,000 clones. Sequenced sample: PBMCs. These receptors were collected from a male donor in good health and CMV-seronegative. Both conserved end residues are part of each CDR3. The D gene is left open where the match is weak.

j_call v_call d_call cdr3_aa cdr3_nt
TRBJ1-1 TRBV18 - CASSPAGMNTEAFF TGTGCCAGCTCACCGGCGGGAATGAACACTGAAGCTTTCTTT
TRBJ1-6 TRBV4-2 TRBD1 CASSQDRDNSPLHF TGTGCCAGCAGCCAGGACAGGGATAATTCACCCCTCCACTTT
TRBJ1-1 TRBV29-1 TRBD1 CSAHRGTEAFF TGCAGCGCCCACAGGGGCACTGAAGCTTTCTTT
TRBJ1-1 TRBV28 - CASSSPPSTEAFF TGTGCCAGCAGTTCCCCACCCAGCACTGAAGCTTTCTTT
TRBJ1-5 TRBV6-5 - CASRSAQYQPQHF TGTGCCAGCAGGAGTGCCCAATATCAGCCCCAGCATTTT
TRBJ2-3 TRBV6-1 TRBD1 CASSVDRGVRTDTQYF TGTGCCAGCAGTGTCGACAGGGGAGTGCGAACAGATACGCAGTATTTT
TRBJ2-1 TRBV19 - CASREHGEAEQFF TGTGCCAGTAGGGAACACGGCGAGGCTGAGCAGTTCTTC
TRBJ2-3 TRBV2 TRBD1 CASGGQGANTDTQYF TGTGCCAGCGGGGGACAGGGGGCTAACACAGATACGCAGTATTTT
TRBJ1-1 TRBV6-5 - CASSYSGGTDTEAFF TGTGCCAGCAGTTACTCCGGCGGGACGGACACTGAAGCTTTCTTT
TRBJ2-7 TRBV5-1 - CASSLASLETYEQYF TGCGCCAGCAGCTTGGCGTCCCTGGAGACCTACGAGCAGTACTTC
TRBJ2-1 TRBV10-1 - CASSESIGHEQFF TGCGCCAGCAGTGAGTCTATTGGGCATGAGCAGTTCTTC
TRBJ1-6 TRBV6-1 TRBD1 CASNPWDSNSPLHF TGTGCCAGCAACCCCTGGGACAGCAATTCACCCCTCCACTTT
TRBJ1-2 TRBV9 - CASSVEGRVGYGYTF TGTGCCAGCAGCGTAGAGGGCAGGGTGGGATATGGCTACACCTTC
TRBJ1-5 TRBV4-1 - CASSFDRWNQPQHF TGCGCCAGCAGCTTTGACAGATGGAATCAGCCCCAGCATTTT
TRBJ2-7 TRBV4-3 TRBD1 CASSHSGTGEYEQYF TGCGCCAGCAGCCATTCCGGGACAGGGGAGTACGAGCAGTACTTC
TRBJ2-3 TRBV5-1 TRBD2 CASSKPGTSGLTDTQYF TGCGCCAGCTCCAAGCCAGGGACTAGCGGCCTAACAGATACGCAGTATTTT
TRBJ1-2 TRBV6-5 TRBD1 CASSQIGGGYTF TGTGCCAGCAGTCAGATAGGGGGCGGCTACACCTTC
TRBJ1-1 TRBV28 - CASSLFAGGAFF TGTGCCAGCAGTTTATTTGCGGGGGGGGCTTTCTTT
TRBJ2-5 TRBV2 TRBD2 CASKKATSGGAYETQYF TGTGCCAGCAAAAAAGCGACTAGCGGGGGGGCTTATGAGACCCAGTACTTC
TRBJ1-1 TRBV5-1 - CASSLVDDREMAFF TGCGCCAGCAGCTTGGTGGACGATCGGGAGATGGCTTTCTTT
TRBJ1-4 TRBV29-1 TRBD1 CSAAAQGAEKLFF TGCAGCGCGGCGGCACAGGGGGCTGAAAAACTGTTTTTT
TRBJ2-7 TRBV10-3 - CAIGREEWEQYF TGTGCCATCGGCAGGGAGGAGTGGGAGCAGTACTTC
TRBJ2-7 TRBV27 - CASSFGAWNSYEQYF TGTGCCAGCAGTTTTGGGGCGTGGAACTCCTACGAGCAGTACTTC
TRBJ2-3 TRBV5-1 TRBD2 CASSSTSGYTDTQYF TGCGCCAGCAGTTCGACTAGCGGGTACACAGATACGCAGTATTTT
TRBJ1-1 TRBV4-2 - CASSHETGNTEAFF TGTGCCAGCAGCCATGAAACAGGTAACACTGAAGCTTTCTTT
TRBJ2-2 TRBV6-5 - CASSSIQATNTGELFF TGTGCCAGCAGTTCGATACAGGCTACGAACACCGGGGAGCTGTTTTTT
TRBJ1-1 TRBV7-9 - CASTRAPNTEAFF TGTGCCAGCACGCGCGCTCCGAACACTGAAGCTTTCTTT
TRBJ1-6 TRBV30 - CAWSVRGGSPLHF TGTGCCTGGAGTGTAAGAGGGGGTTCACCCCTCCACTTT
TRBJ2-5 TRBV9 TRBD2 CASSALLAGGPETQYF TGTGCCAGCAGCGCCCTTCTAGCGGGGGGGCCGGAGACCCAGTACTTC
TRBJ2-7 TRBV7-3 TRBD2 CASSLSPGLGPYEQYF TGTGCCAGCAGCTTATCTCCGGGACTAGGGCCCTACGAGCAGTACTTC
TRBJ2-1 TRBV9 - CASSVEGGAYNEQFF TGTGCCAGCAGCGTAGAGGGCGGGGCGTACAATGAGCAGTTCTTC
TRBJ2-3 TRBV7-8 - CASSLEEGFTQYF TGTGCCAGCAGCTTAGAGGAGGGCTTTACGCAGTATTTT
TRBJ1-1 TRBV7-9 - CASSSRTANTEAFF TGTGCCAGCAGCTCCCGGACAGCGAACACTGAAGCTTTCTTT
TRBJ1-1 TRBV6-5 - CASSHVMGGGTEAFF TGTGCCAGCAGTCATGTAATGGGGGGAGGCACTGAAGCTTTCTTT
TRBJ2-1 TRBV7-8 - CASSLVRVTGLSYNEQFF TGTGCCAGCAGCTTAGTCAGAGTAACAGGCCTATCCTACAATGAGCAGTTCTTC
TRBJ2-2 TRBV29-1 - CSVLARLNTGELFF TGCAGCGTTCTAGCACGGCTGAACACCGGGGAGCTGTTTTTT
TRBJ2-7 TRBV7-6 - CASSPNGHLSSYEQYF TGTGCCAGCAGCCCGAACGGACACTTGAGCTCCTACGAGCAGTACTTC
TRBJ2-7 TRBV4-3 - CASSQELQSYEQYF TGCGCCAGCAGCCAAGAACTACAATCCTACGAGCAGTACTTC
TRBJ1-1 TRBV5-5 TRBD1 CASSGGTGKNTEAFF TGTGCCAGCAGCGGAGGGACAGGGAAGAACACTGAAGCTTTCTTT
TRBJ1-6 TRBV6-5 - CASSYEAGNSPLHF TGTGCCAGCAGTTACGAGGCTGGGAATTCACCCCTCCACTTT
TRBJ1-2 TRBV4-1 - CASSQDWESPFAGGYTF TGCGCCAGCAGCCAAGACTGGGAGAGCCCCTTCGCGGGTGGCTACACCTTC
TRBJ2-7 TRBV19 - CAPPPRGQYEQYF TGTGCCCCCCCTCCCAGGGGCCAGTACGAGCAGTACTTC
TRBJ1-1 TRBV2 - CASSAGMNTEAFF TGTGCCAGCAGTGCAGGGATGAACACTGAAGCTTTCTTT
TRBJ2-5 TRBV6-1 TRBD2 CASSELAGGLETQYF TGTGCCAGCAGTGAACTAGCGGGGGGGCTGGAGACCCAGTACTTC